A single count supports the clone carrying this T cell receptor beta chain. Its antigen is not known. Other DNA sequences in the same sample also yield this CDR3. These data are taken from a study of cytomegalovirus exposure and HLA in healthy donors. Germline V gene data show CDR1 as SGHTA and CDR2 as FQGNSA. J gave up 8 bases and V 5 bases, and 8 bases lay outside the gene matches. The CDR3 has 14 residues. 13 Jbeta primers and 60 Vbeta primers were used for the PCR. Only in-frame clones appear in the TCRdb table, and some are missing; sequencing was by immunoSEQ multiplex PCR. The data hold some 150,000 clones, with roughly 79% observed a single time. Points from the study as a whole: Rarity marked most TCR sequences, yet some public TCRs occurred in many donors. Most likely, a cluster of highly shared sequence variants arose as a sequencing artifact.

The TCR was taken from a woman aged 45-60 years in good health and CMV-seronegative. This sequence joins TRBV7-2 and TRBJ1-4; 7 bases map to TRBD1. The sample comprised PBMCs. The chain's CDR3 is CASSQRQGREKLFF. The DNA for the CDR3 is TGTGCCAGCAGCCAGAGACAGGGAAGGGAAAAACTGTTTTTT.